A selection of T cell receptor beta chains follows, all from one sample in a study of CD8 T cells in Susac syndrome. TCRdb redid the calling of the immunoSEQ multiplex PCR reads with MiXCR, one entry per CDR3 protein. The sample holds some 210,000 distinct CDR3 sequences, 94% seen once. Material: CD4+ T cells from PBMCs. All receptors derive from a human donor with Susac syndrome. The CDR3 runs from the conserved cysteine through the conserved F or W. Fields, in order: V gene, D gene, J gene, clone size, CDR3 DNA, CDR3 protein. D genes are given only for firm matches. Some rows mark clone size as missing; the rest say once, few, many or name a class of expanded clone.

TRBV30	-	TRBJ1-2	-	TGTGCCTGGAGCCCCGGGACAATCTATGGCTACACCTTC	CAWSPGTIYGYTF
TRBV5-6	-	TRBJ1-1	-	TGTGCCAGCAGCTTGGTCCAGGGTTTGGGAGCTTTCTTT	CASSLVQGLGAFF
TRBV30	-	TRBJ1-1	-	TGTGCCTGGAATACACTCCCTCTGACAGGGAACACTGAAGCTTTCTTT	CAWNTLPLTGNTEAFF
TRBV18	TRBD1	TRBJ2-5	-	TGTGCCAGCTCACCCCTTGGGACAGGGGAAAAAGAGACCCAGTACTTC	CASSPLGTGEKETQYF
TRBV15	-	TRBJ1-1	-	TGTGCCACCAGCAGAGATGGGGGGGAGAACACTGAAGCTTTCTTT	CATSRDGGENTEAFF
TRBV5-6	-	TRBJ2-1	-	TGTGCCAGCAGCTTGGTAAGGGGAAATGAGCAGTTCTTC	CASSLVRGNEQFF
TRBV5-6	-	TRBJ2-3	-	TGTGCCAGCAGCTTGCGCCGTCAGGTGGTCGATACGCAGTATTTT	CASSLRRQVVDTQYF
TRBV30	-	TRBJ1-2	-	TGTGCCTGGAGTGTACTCCAAGGCTTATCAAACTATGGCTACACCTTC	CAWSVLQGLSNYGYTF
TRBV5-1	TRBD2	TRBJ2-1	-	TGCGCCAGCAGTTACCAGGGGACTAGCTCCTACAATGAGCAGTTCTTC	CASSYQGTSSYNEQFF
TRBV3-1	TRBD1	TRBJ1-2	-	TGTGCCAGCAGCCAAGGAACAGGGGAGCACTATGGCTACACCTTC	CASSQGTGEHYGYTF
TRBV18	TRBD1	TRBJ2-5	once	TGTGCCAGCTCACCACCTGACAGGGCCGAGACCCAGTACTTC	CASSPPDRAETQYF
TRBV5-5	TRBD2	TRBJ2-5	-	TGTGCCAGCAGCTTGGATCCGGCCGGGACTAGCGGGGAGACCCAGTACTTC	CASSLDPAGTSGETQYF
TRBV20-1	-	TRBJ2-5	-	TGCAGTGCTAGAGGCGGCAGCCAAGAGACCCAGTACTTC	CSARGGSQETQYF
TRBV20-1	-	TRBJ2-1	-	TGCAGTGCTGGACAGCGGGCCTACAATGAGCAGTTCTTC	CSAGQRAYNEQFF
TRBV20-1	-	TRBJ1-2	-	TGCAGTGCTAGAAAAGAGCCTCCGAGGGATGGCTACACCTTC	CSARKEPPRDGYTF
TRBV20-1	-	TRBJ1-2	-	TGCAGTGCTAGAGACTACAGGGCGGTCATCTATGGCTACACCTTC	CSARDYRAVIYGYTF
TRBV18	-	TRBJ2-7	-	TGTGCCAGCTCACCATCAGATGTGGGATACGAGCAGTACTTC	CASSPSDVGYEQYF
TRBV15	-	TRBJ1-6	-	TGTGCCACCAGCAGAGATCTGGAGAGCTCCTATAATTCACCCCTCCACTTT	CATSRDLESSYNSPLHF
TRBV20-1	-	TRBJ1-2	-	TGCAGTGCTAGAGGGAACACCTTTAACTATGGCTACACCTTC	CSARGNTFNYGYTF
TRBV3-1	TRBD1	TRBJ2-1	once	TGTGCCAGCAGCCCCGGGCTCGTTAAGAGGGGGCCCCTTGGTACGAGGTTCTTC	CASSPGLVKRGPLGTRFF
TRBV15	-	TRBJ1-2	once	TGTGCCACCAGCAGAGATCCCAGGGGCGGCTACACCTTC	CATSRDPRGGYTF
TRBV20-1	TRBD1	TRBJ1-1	-	TGCAGTGCTAGACCCCCGACAGGGAGGGACACTGAAGCTTTCTTT	CSARPPTGRDTEAFF
TRBV5-1	TRBD1	TRBJ1-4	-	TGCGCCAGCAGCTCGACAGGGGATAATGAAAAACTGTTTTTT	CASSSTGDNEKLFF
TRBV20-1	TRBD2	TRBJ2-3	-	TGCAGTGCTAGGGCGGCGGGGGGGAACACAGATACGCAGTATTTT	CSARAAGGNTDTQYF
TRBV30	TRBD1	TRBJ1-4	-	TGTGCCTGGAGTGTACCGACAGGGCTTGAAAAACTGTTTTTT	CAWSVPTGLEKLFF
TRBV6-5	-	TRBJ1-1	-	TGTGCCAGCAGTTACTCGGGGGACAACACTGAAGCTTTCTTT	CASSYSGDNTEAFF
TRBV6-2/TRBV6-3	-	TRBJ2-5	-	TGTGCCAGCAGTTACGAAGGTTATGAGACCCAGTACTTC	CASSYEGYETQYF
TRBV6-2/TRBV6-3	-	TRBJ1-6	-	TGTGCCAGCACGCCGGTTAAGGGAACGCTTAATTCACCCCTCCACTTT	CASTPVKGTLNSPLHF
TRBV4-3	-	TRBJ1-6	few	TGCGCCAGCAGCCAGAACCGGCGGGAATCACCCCTCCACTTT	CASSQNRRESPLHF
TRBV9	-	TRBJ1-5	-	TGTGCCAGCAGCGTAAGTCCCGGCCAGCCCCAGCATTTT	CASSVSPGQPQHF
TRBV30	TRBD1	TRBJ1-6	-	TGTGCCTGGAGTCATAGAGACAGGGATGGATCACCCCTCCACTTT	CAWSHRDRDGSPLHF
TRBV28	-	TRBJ2-7	-	TGTGCCAGCACTCGAACGGCAAGCTCCTACGAGCAGTACTTC	CASTRTASSYEQYF
TRBV12-3/TRBV12-4	-	TRBJ2-2	-	TGTGCCAGCAGTTTAGATCGATGGGAGGAGCTGTTTTTT	CASSLDRWEELFF
TRBV12-3/TRBV12-4	-	TRBJ2-2	-	TGTGCCAGCACCAGCGGACGGGCTAACGGGGAGCTGTTTTTT	CASTSGRANGELFF
TRBV7-8	-	TRBJ1-1	-	TGTGCCAGCAGCGTTAGAAATCCGGGAACTGAAGCTTTCTTT	CASSVRNPGTEAFF
TRBV30	TRBD1	TRBJ1-4	-	TGTGCCTGGATGACAGGGATGGATGAAAAACTGTTTTTT	CAWMTGMDEKLFF
TRBV3-1	-	TRBJ2-7	once	TGTGCCAGCAGCCAAAACGGGGGGCACTACGAGCAGTACTTC	CASSQNGGHYEQYF
TRBV30	-	TRBJ2-7	-	TGTGCCTGGAGTGTACGGGACGGGGGCTTCTCCTACGAGCAGTACTTC	CAWSVRDGGFSYEQYF
TRBV7-9	-	TRBJ2-7	-	TGTGCCAGCAGCAGCCCGTTCTACGAGCAGTACTTC	CASSSPFYEQYF
TRBV5-1	TRBD2	TRBJ2-1	-	TGCGCCAGCAGCTCCGGGGGGGCCTTTGACAATGAGCAGTTCTTC	CASSSGGAFDNEQFF
TRBV6-5	TRBD1	TRBJ1-5	-	TGTGCCAGCAGAGGGACAGGGGAACAGCCCCAGCATTTT	CASRGTGEQPQHF